The TCR beta chain described here comes from a study of beta chain features in type 1 diabetes. Study-wide results and limits: All four CD4+ subsets of Type 1 diabetes patients contained TCRB CDR3s that were moderately but significantly shorter.

This clone was seen a handful of times. Its antigen remains unidentified. What was sequenced were expressed TCRB transcripts, since all of the isolated RNA had been reverse transcribed. Profiling relied on immunoSEQ multiplex PCR, and the TCRdb table lists in-frame clones only, not all of them. The top ten hold about 0.016% of the sample, which has hundreds of thousands of clones, roughly 13% seen once. Germline-derived CDR1 and CDR2 are SGHTA and FQGTGA. The CDR3 is 16 residues long. J lost 0 bases, V lost 5 bases, and 4 bases had no gene match. The chain is built from TRBV7-3 and TRBJ2-3; 11 positions agree with TRBD2. The source is a man aged 30-40 years with type 1 diabetes. Sequenced input: naive CD4+ T cells from blood. The DNA of the CDR3 is TGTGCCAGCAGCCCCCGACTAGCGGGAAGCACAGATACGCAGTATTTT. It codes for CASSPRLAGSTDTQYF.